This T cell receptor beta chain is drawn from a study of identical twins listed by TCRdb under 2016. For context, the study as a whole: TCR alpha and beta repertoires from monozygotic twins, unrelated adults of various ages and cord blood were deep-sequenced to test whether fetal clonotypes persist. Replicate twin experiments were performed at different times using different library preparation protocols to rule out contamination.

A note on this clonotype: Its recognized antigen is unknown. The input lacks base qualities; no much larger clone sits a single base away.

Libraries came from 5' RACE. The sequencing machine was an Illumina HiSeq 2000. Template switching introduced a universal primer binding site; the final cDNA contained a unique molecular identifier, enabling accurate counting of TCR cDNA molecules. Specific primers in the conserved constant-segment region were used to synthesize first-strand cDNA for TCR alpha and beta chains. Each cDNA library was double barcoded, with a SMART-Mk sample barcode plus Illumina barcodes, to control for contamination. Two successive PCR steps introduced TruSeq adapter sequences along with Illumina sample barcodes. Sequencing of the TCR alpha and beta cDNA libraries was done on the Illumina HiSeq platform using custom primers. Turning to the authors' computational methods: MiGEC processed the raw reads to extract unique molecular identifiers, while MiXCR was used to determine the CDR3 positions. For each individual, recombination models were inferred using an EM algorithm with the repgenHMM and IGoR tools. The tcR package in R was used for shared clonotype analysis, with sharing normalized by the product of cloneset sizes. To study raw recombination free of thymic and clonal selection effects, out-of-frame nonproductive sequences were analyzed. The public reads were quality trimmed at Q25 with fastp and then assembled into clones with MiXCR by TCRdb, keeping productive beta chains. Rows merge per CDR3 protein into single entries with the most common DNA and genes. For this entry, the V and J calls and clone size follow TCRdb and not the study's own pipeline. The sample yields about 280,000 distinct CDR3 sequences; more than 6.5% were counted once. The ten biggest clones cover less than 2.5% of the sample.

The study at large found these results: The excess sharing between twins in beta out-of-frame sequences was weaker because fewer shared sequences reduced the signal-to-noise ratio. In monozygotic twins, out-of-frame TCR alpha sharing was systematically underestimated by recombination models, although the models agreed with sharing between unrelated individuals. Compared with coincidental sharing between unrelated individuals, out-of-frame TCR alpha sequences shared between twins had an excess of sequences with low generation probability. Abundant cord blood beta clonotypes had fewer insertions, young adult naive repertoires showed a similar but weaker trend, and memory repertoires showed no such trend. Because the same donors could not be followed over many years, the conclusions depended on cross-sectional statistical analysis. Invariant T cells such as MAIT and iNKT could partly confound zero-insertion analyses, although diverse VJ usage argued against such confounding for most clonotypes.

All donors were healthy Caucasians. Three pairs of female monozygotic twins, all aged roughly 18 to 30 years, made up the twin cohort. Miltenyi CD45RO+ enrichment and human naive T-cell isolation kits were used to isolate memory (CD45RO+) and naive T cells from PBMC. CDR1 MDHEN and CDR2 SYDVKM are derived from the germline V gene. The CDR3 runs 14 residues from the cysteine to the phenylalanine. Of all the DNA, just the CDR3 is kept, 42 bases in frame from base 1. V ends up 7 bases short and J 9 bases short, with an unmatched junction base count of 15. Separately, the same data were catalogued under a study of yellow fever vaccine responses in identical twins. In that second paper, the authors write: The T cell response to vaccination in identical twins was reported by the authors to appear partly convergent and partly personalized. The study precisely tracked vaccine-responding T cell clones in identical twins.

Rearrangement joined TRBV28 to TRBJ2-7; 7 bases in the middle match TRBD1. Specimen: memory (CD45RO+) T cells sorted from blood. This sample's cell subset or site label indicates: CD45RO+ enriched T cells. The sequence was collected from a woman aged 18-30 years in good health. The DNA sequence reads TGTGCCAGCACCACCGGACAGGTTGGGGGCGGGCAGTACTTC. Translation gives CASTTGQVGGGQYF. The entire variable domain, with the stretches around the CDR3 drawn from the reference TRBV28 and TRBJ2-7 proteins, is DVKVTQSSRYLVKRTGEKVFLECVQDMDHENMFWYRQDPGLGLRLIYFSYDVKMKEKGDIPEGYSVSREKKERFSLILESASTNQTSMYLCASTTGQVGGGQYFGPGTRLTVT.